These 29 T cell receptor beta chains share one sample of origin, sequenced in a study of CD8 T cells in Susac syndrome. A quantity of roughly 0.5 to 1 ug RNA underwent reverse transcription using random hexamers. TCRdb used MiXCR to reprocess the immunoSEQ multiplex PCR reads, holding one entry per CDR3 protein. The table has about 210,000 distinct CDR3 sequences, 85% to 95% seen once. The sample consisted of CD4+ T cells from PBMCs. The source of these receptors is a human donor with Susac syndrome.

The gene calls are TRBV25-1 and TRBJ1-2; 12 bases are a match to TRBD1. Germline loops: CDR1 MGHDK, CDR2 SYGVNS. This CDR3 comprises 15 residues. J lost 4 bases, V lost 6 bases, and 6 bases had no gene match. This CDR3 is CASRGQGARFYGYTF. Here the CDR3 DNA reads TGTGCCAGCAGGGGACAGGGGGCAAGATTCTATGGCTACACCTTC.

In this sample, this clonotype turned up once. In DNA, the CDR3 is TGTGCCAGCAGCCCTAGTATTGGGTATGGCTACACCTTC. Its protein product is CASSPSIGYGYTF. The rearrangement links TRBV5-8 to TRBJ1-2; D gene ambiguous. V lost 4 bases, J lost 5 bases, and 12 bases lay in between. CDR3 length: 13 residues. Germline CDR1 and CDR2: SGHTS and YDEGEE.

The rearrangement links TRBV6-2 or TRBV6-3 to TRBJ2-3; D is ambiguous. Between the trimmed V and J ends, which lost 4 bases and 6 bases, there was a span of 5 bases. The CDR3 loop spans 11 amino acids. CDR1 MNHEY and CDR2 SVGEGT come from the germline V gene. The CDR3 DNA follows: TGTGCCAGCAGTTTAGTCGATACGCAGTATTTT. It encodes CASSLVDTQYF.

This sequence joins TRBV29-1 and TRBJ2-3; the D is unclear. The CDR3 runs to 14 residues. V shed 0 bases and J shed 0 bases, with 7 bases lying between them. Germline V gene data show CDR1 as SQVTM and CDR2 as ANQGSEA. The CDR3 DNA sequence: TGCAGCGTTGAAGATCGACGTAGCACAGATACGCAGTATTTT. Its protein product is CSVEDRRSTDTQYF.

The rearrangement links TRBV20-1 to TRBJ2-1, with D maybe TRBD2 (5 bases). CDR1 is DFQATT, CDR2 SNEGSKA, per germline (reference sequence). Trimming took 3 bases from V and 7 from J, leaving 13 bases between them. This CDR3 contains 13 residues. The CDR3 nucleotides read TGCAGTGCTAGCAGCGGCCCGCGGAATGAGCAGTTCTTC. This translates into CSASSGPRNEQFF.

CDR3 residues: CAWRGRDEKLFF. The CDR3 DNA reads as TGTGCCTGGAGGGGGAGAGACGAAAAACTGTTTTTT. V gene TRBV30 combines with J gene TRBJ1-4; D gene ambiguous. The germline V and J ends were trimmed by 3 bases and 8 bases, with 10 bases remaining between them. Germline loops: CDR1 GTSNPN, CDR2 SVGIG (reference sequence). This CDR3 is built from 12 residues. The full variable domain, rest sourced from reference TRBV30 and TRBJ1-4, is SQTIHQWPATLVQPVGSPLSLECTVEGTSNPNLYWYRQAAGRGLQLLFYSVGIGQISSEVPQNLSASRPQDRQFILSSKKLLLSDSGFYLCAWRGRDEKLFFGSGTQLSVL.

The rearrangement links TRBV29-1 to TRBJ1-2; D is undetermined. This CDR3 is 11 amino acids long. Germline loops: CDR1 SQVTM, CDR2 ANQGSEA. V lost 1 base to trimming and J lost 3 bases, with 3 bases between them. The CDR3 DNA reads TGCAGCGTTGAAGGGTACTATGGCTACACCTTC. Protein: CSVEGYYGYTF.

This chain connects TRBV20-1 to TRBJ2-3; 7 bases map to TRBD2. The CDR3 contains 15 residues. Germline V CDR1 and CDR2: DFQATT, SNEGSKA (reference sequence). The J segment lost 8 bases and the V segment lost 2 bases, leaving 13 bases of the junction unmatched. DNA of the CDR3: TGCAGTGCTAGACGGAGCGGGGCCGGGAGGTTTACGCAGTATTTT. Amino acids: CSARRSGAGRFTQYF.

This chain joins TRBV10-3 and TRBJ2-3; 11 bases agree with TRBD1. This CDR3 has 14 amino acids. J lost 5 bases, V lost 6 bases, and 4 bases had no gene match. Germline V gene data show CDR1 as ENHRY and CDR2 as SYGVKD. In DNA form, the CDR3 reads TGTGCCATCAGCGGACAGGGGGCGAAAGATACGCAGTATTTT. Protein: CAISGQGAKDTQYF.

The chain uses TRBV9 and TRBJ2-7; D is unresolved. V lost 0 bases, J lost 3 bases, and 7 bases lay in between. Germline lookup yields CDR1 SGDLS and CDR2 YYNGEE. The CDR3 runs 13 residues. CDR3 amino acids: CASSVVPNYEQYF. The CDR3 nucleotides are TGTGCCAGCAGCGTAGTTCCCAACTACGAGCAGTACTTC.

The CDR3 region is CASPKGRTEGYTF. As DNA, the CDR3 is TGTGCCAGTCCAAAGGGGCGCACGGAGGGCTACACCTTC. The chain links TRBV27 to TRBJ1-2, with D possibly being TRBD1 (5 bases). Germline CDR1 and CDR2: MNHEY and SMNVEV (reference sequence). V lost 9 bases, J lost 8 bases, and 19 bases lay in between. The CDR3 has 13 residues.

The sample holds one count of this clonotype. The J gene is TRBJ2-7, the V gene TRBV6-5; D could derive from TRBD1 or TRBD2 (7 bases each). The germline CDR1 and CDR2 sequences are MNHEY and SVGAGI. The CDR3 sequence is 14 residues long. Trimming pared 4 bases from V and 7 bases from J, leaving 17 bases between. The CDR3 DNA reads TGTGCCAGCAGTTGGGCAGGGGGGGATGGGGAGCAGTACTTC. Amino acid sequence: CASSWAGGDGEQYF.

The V gene is TRBV12-3 or TRBV12-4, the J gene TRBJ2-5; D perhaps matches TRBD2 (7 bases). V lost 3 bases to trimming and J lost 1 base, with 15 bases between them. The CDR3 has 16 residues. The CDR3, as DNA: TGTGCCAGCAGTTTTGCGGCGGGGGCCCGCCAAGAGACCCAGTACTTC. Its translation: CASSFAAGARQETQYF.

The rearrangement uses TRBV29-1 and TRBJ2-3; 12 bases agree with TRBD1. Germline CDR1 and CDR2: SQVTM and ANQGSEA. Losses at the gene ends were 7 bases for V and 5 bases for J; bases not matched to a gene: 10. There are 15 residues in the CDR3. CDR3 DNA: TGCAGCGAAGCTTCCGGGACAGGGGGCTTAGATACGCAGTATTTT. Its protein is CSEASGTGGLDTQYF.

This sequence joins TRBV7-9 and TRBJ2-7, with unresolved D. The CDR3 length is 13 residues. The V gene lost 1 base and the J gene lost 1 base, with 5 bases spanning the gap. Germline CDR1 and CDR2: SEHNR and FQNEAQ (reference sequence). The CDR3 here is CASSLDLSYEQYF. The CDR3 nucleotides read TGTGCCAGCAGCTTAGACTTGTCCTACGAGCAGTACTTC. The whole variable domain, filled in from reference TRBV7-9 and TRBJ2-7, reads DTGVSQNPRHKITKRGQNVTFRCDPISEHNRLYWYRQTLGQGPEFLTYFQNEAQLEKSRLLSDRFSAERPKGSFSTLEIQRTEQGDSAMYLCASSLDLSYEQYFGPGTRLTVT.

The chain employs TRBV7-9 and TRBJ1-1; TRBD1 is a possible D gene (5 bases). V dropped 3 bases and J dropped 4 bases, with 12 bases sitting between them. The CDR3 has 14 amino acids. The germline CDR1 and CDR2 sequences are SEHNR and FQNEAQ (reference sequence). CDR3 residues: CASSFSGSTTEAFF. The CDR3 DNA sequence: TGTGCCAGCAGCTTCTCAGGGTCGACCACTGAAGCTTTCTTT.

This chain connects TRBV5-4 to TRBJ2-7, with D possibly being TRBD1 (5 bases). The V gene's germline CDR1 is SGHNT and CDR2 YYREEE (reference sequence). The CDR3 covers 13 residues. V was shortened by 0 bases and J by 7 bases, with 11 bases between the two germline ends. CDR3 DNA sequence: TGTGCCAGCAGCTTGGACGACAGTGCGGAGCAGTACTTC. Amino acid sequence: CASSLDDSAEQYF.

The sample holds one count of this clonotype. This chain's CDR3 is CASSPDRGLGGYTF. CDR3 nucleotides: TGTGCCAGCAGTCCCGACAGGGGGCTAGGGGGCTACACCTTC. The chain recombines TRBV12-3 or TRBV12-4 with TRBJ1-2, with TRBD1 identical over 10 bases. The junction had 8 bases not matched to a gene; V was cut back by 5 bases and J by 8 bases. CDR3 length: 14 amino acids.

The chain links TRBV7-9 to TRBJ2-1; tentative D call: TRBD2 (6 bases). CDR3 length: 15 residues. Germline CDR1 is SEHNR and CDR2 is FQNEAQ (reference sequence). Trimming shortened V by 4 bases and J by 6 bases, and 16 bases separated the two germline ends. This CDR3 is CASSSGGARSNEQFF. The CDR3 DNA reads as TGTGCCAGCAGCTCCGGCGGGGCAAGATCCAATGAGCAGTTCTTC.

The chain recombines TRBV5-1 with TRBJ1-2; D gene ambiguous. Germline values: CDR1 SGHRS, CDR2 YFSETQ. Trimming left V 0 bases short and J 6 bases short, with 18 bases between. This CDR3 region has 16 residues. The CDR3 loop is CASSLAEDKDRDGYTF. The CDR3, as DNA: TGCGCCAGCAGCTTGGCCGAAGACAAGGACCGGGATGGCTACACCTTC. The full variable domain, its missing parts supplied by reference TRBV5-1 and TRBJ1-2, is KAGVTQTPRYLIKTRGQQVTLSCSPISGHRSVSWYQQTPGQGLQFLFEYFSETQRNKGNFPGRFSGRQFSNSRSEMNVSTLELGDSALYLCASSLAEDKDRDGYTFGSGTRLTVV.

The V and J genes are TRBV6-6 and TRBJ1-2; possible D gene TRBD1, 5 bases. The CDR3 is made up of 11 amino acids. Germline CDR1 and CDR2: MNHNY and SVGAGI (reference sequence). V was trimmed by 5 bases and J by 14 bases, leaving 15 bases between them. The CDR3 coding sequence is TGTGCCAGCAGTCCCCTCGGGGGTGAGACCTTC. It translates to CASSPLGGETF.

The rearrangement uses TRBV7-3 and TRBJ1-1, with a tentative D call TRBD1 (6 bases). Germline V lookup: CDR1 SGHTA, CDR2 FQGTGA. The CDR3 sequence is 13 residues long. V was cut by 4 bases and J by 7 bases, with 13 bases left in between. The CDR3 reads CASSWDPRGEAFF. DNA for the CDR3: TGTGCCAGCAGCTGGGACCCCAGGGGTGAAGCTTTCTTT.

V and J are TRBV7-3 and TRBJ2-3, with D hard to call. This CDR3 contains 13 residues. Germline CDR1 SGHTA, CDR2 FQGTGA. V was cut by 2 bases and J by 4 bases, with 7 bases left in between. This chain's CDR3 is CASSLEYADTQYF. In DNA, the CDR3 is TGTGCCAGCAGCTTAGAATACGCAGATACGCAGTATTTT.

The gene calls are TRBV4-2 and TRBJ1-2, with unresolved D. The germline V gene has CDR1 LGHNA and CDR2 YNFKEQ. Trimming removed 1 base from V and 0 bases from J, with 6 bases in between. This CDR3 comprises 14 residues. CDR3 region: CASSQVGSNYGYTF. CDR3 in DNA: TGTGCCAGCAGCCAAGTCGGGTCTAACTATGGCTACACCTTC.

In regard to this clonotype: The junction departs from germline at one end; a sequencing error may be responsible. The chain is built from TRBV7-7 and TRBJ2-5; D unresolved. The CDR3 runs 15 residues. Germline CDR1 is SSHAT and CDR2 is FNYEAQ (reference sequence). This chain's CDR3 is CASSLDPGRAETQYF. CDR3 nucleotides: TGTGCTAGCAGCTTAGACCCAGGAAGGGCGGAGACCCAGTACTTC.

This sequence joins TRBV3-1 and TRBJ2-1; 7 bases agree with TRBD2. Germline V lookup: CDR1 LGHDT, CDR2 YNNKEL (reference sequence). The CDR3 has 18 residues. Trimming cost V 0 bases and J 5 bases; bases outside gene matches: 13. The CDR3 is CASSQEHRRAGRNNEQFF. CDR3 in DNA: TGTGCCAGCAGCCAAGAGCATCGGCGAGCGGGGAGAAACAATGAGCAGTTCTTC.

The V and J genes are TRBV6-5 and TRBJ1-1; the D gene is possibly TRBD1 (6 bases). V was trimmed by 2 bases and J by 1 base, leaving 8 bases between them. The CDR3 has 14 amino acids. The germline CDR1 and CDR2 sequences are MNHEY and SVGAGI. The CDR3, as DNA: TGTGCCAGCAGTTACGGGGGCCCGAACACTGAAGCTTTCTTT. Encoded protein: CASSYGGPNTEAFF.

The V call is TRBV25-1, the J call TRBJ1-4; TRBD1 matches at 7 bases. The CDR3 runs 13 residues. The V gene's germline CDR1 is MGHDK and CDR2 SYGVNS. The V segment lost 6 bases and the J segment 7 bases; nucleotides outside the gene matches: 5. CDR3 sequence (DNA): TGTGCCAGCAGGAGGGGGCAAGGTGAAAAACTGTTTTTT. This codes for CASRRGQGEKLFF.

This rearrangement joins TRBV9 to TRBJ1-1, with D perhaps TRBD1 (5 bases). Per the germline V gene, CDR1 is SGDLS and CDR2 is YYNGEE. V lost 5 bases, J lost 0 bases, and 20 bases lay in between. The CDR3 covers 17 residues. CDR3 in DNA: TGTGCCAGCAGACCCCCAGGGTATAGAGGAATGAACACTGAAGCTTTCTTT. It yields the protein CASRPPGYRGMNTEAFF.